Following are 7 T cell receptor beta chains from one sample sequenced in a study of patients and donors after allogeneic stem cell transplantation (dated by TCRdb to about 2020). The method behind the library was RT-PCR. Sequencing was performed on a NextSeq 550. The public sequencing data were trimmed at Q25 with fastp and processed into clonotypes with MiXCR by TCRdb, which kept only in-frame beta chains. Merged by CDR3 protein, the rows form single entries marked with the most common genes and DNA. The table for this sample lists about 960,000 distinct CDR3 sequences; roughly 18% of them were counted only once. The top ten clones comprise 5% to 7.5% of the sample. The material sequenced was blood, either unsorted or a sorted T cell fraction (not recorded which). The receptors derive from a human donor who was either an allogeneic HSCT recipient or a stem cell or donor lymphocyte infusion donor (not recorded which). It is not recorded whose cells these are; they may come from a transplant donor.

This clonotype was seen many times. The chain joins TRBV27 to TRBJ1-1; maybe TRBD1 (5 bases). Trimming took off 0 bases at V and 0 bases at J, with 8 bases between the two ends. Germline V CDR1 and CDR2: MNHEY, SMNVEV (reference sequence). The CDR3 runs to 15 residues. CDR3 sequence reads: CASSLSTGLNTEAFF. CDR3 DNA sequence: TGTGCCAGCAGTTTATCTACAGGATTGAACACTGAAGCTTTCTTT.

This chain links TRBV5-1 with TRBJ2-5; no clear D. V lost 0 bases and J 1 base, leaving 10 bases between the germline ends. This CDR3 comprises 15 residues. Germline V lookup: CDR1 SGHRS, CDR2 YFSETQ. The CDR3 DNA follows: TGCGCCAGCAGCTTGGGACCGCCCCCCCAAGAGACCCAGTACTTC. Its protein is CASSLGPPPQETQYF. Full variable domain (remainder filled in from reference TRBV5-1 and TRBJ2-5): KAGVTQTPRYLIKTRGQQVTLSCSPISGHRSVSWYQQTPGQGLQFLFEYFSETQRNKGNFPGRFSGRQFSNSRSEMNVSTLELGDSALYLCASSLGPPPQETQYFGPGTRLLVL.

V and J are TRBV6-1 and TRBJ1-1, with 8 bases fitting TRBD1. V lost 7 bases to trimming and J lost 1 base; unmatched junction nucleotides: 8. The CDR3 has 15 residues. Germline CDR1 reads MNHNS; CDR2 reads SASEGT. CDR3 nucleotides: TGTGCCAGCAAATTAGCAGGGACAGGGAACACTGAAGCTTTCTTT. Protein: CASKLAGTGNTEAFF.

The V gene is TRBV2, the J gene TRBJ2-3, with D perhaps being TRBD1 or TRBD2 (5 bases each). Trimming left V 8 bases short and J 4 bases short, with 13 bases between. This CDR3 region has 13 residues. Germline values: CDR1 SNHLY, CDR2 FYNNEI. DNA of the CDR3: TGTGCCAGCGGGGGACCTGGACCAGATACGCAGTATTTT. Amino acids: CASGGPGPDTQYF.

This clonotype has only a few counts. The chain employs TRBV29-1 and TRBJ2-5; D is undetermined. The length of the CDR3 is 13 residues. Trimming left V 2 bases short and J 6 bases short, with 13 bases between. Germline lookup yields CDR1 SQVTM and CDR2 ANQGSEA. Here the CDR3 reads CSVERPLTKTQYF. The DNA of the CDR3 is TGCAGCGTTGAAAGGCCGCTTACGAAGACCCAGTACTTC.

The CDR3 bases are TGTGCCAGCAGTGACTATGGGGCGACGCGGGGGACTAGCACAGATACGCAGTATTTT. It translates to CASSDYGATRGTSTDTQYF. The rearrangement links TRBV6-4 to TRBJ2-3; 7 positions match TRBD2. The CDR3 extends over 19 amino acids. The J segment lost 0 bases and the V segment lost 1 base, leaving 13 bases of the junction unmatched. From germline, CDR1 is MRHNA and CDR2 SNTAGT.

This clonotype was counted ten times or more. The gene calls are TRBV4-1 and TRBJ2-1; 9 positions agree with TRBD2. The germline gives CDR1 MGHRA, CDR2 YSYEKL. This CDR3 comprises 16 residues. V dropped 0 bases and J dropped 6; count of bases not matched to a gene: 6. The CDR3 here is CASSQEWTSAFNEQFF. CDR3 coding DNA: TGCGCCAGCAGCCAAGAGTGGACTAGCGCATTCAATGAGCAGTTCTTC.